Here is one TCR beta chain with its context. This sample stems from a study of blood T cell repertoires in COVID-19. Background on the study: Both acute and convalescent COVID-19 samples were obtained from the United States, Italy and Spain.

CDR1 and CDR2 from the germline V gene are MDHEN and SYDVKM. V lost 11 bases and J lost 3; bases outside the gene matches: 10. The CDR3 has 13 amino acids. Symptom resolution, clearance, or two negative PCRs marked the recovered donors of Cohort 3. Per the authors' pipeline: It was from reference gene primer amplification that nucleated cell counts were estimated. Here immunoSEQ multiplex PCR was the method, and the copy in TCRdb shows in-frame clones only, minus some. That table furnishes V, J and clone size, whereas the DNA furnished D and trimming. The sample contains some 300,000 clones, roughly 88% of which appear only once.

This sequence joins TRBV28 and TRBJ2-7; 7 nucleotides align to TRBD1. The sample consisted of PBMCs or T cells enriched from blood (not recorded which). The clonotype originates from a woman between 25 and 40 years old who had recovered from COVID-19. CDR3 sequence (DNA): TGTGCCCCCACCAGGACAGGCTTCTACGAGCAGTACTTC. Residues: CAPTRTGFYEQYF.